Listed below are T cell receptor beta chains from one sample, sequenced in a study of cytomegalovirus exposure and HLA in healthy donors. TCRdb's copy holds only in-frame clones and misses some; the assay was immunoSEQ multiplex PCR. The sample consists of over 100,000 clones, 78% of them appearing once. What was sequenced was PBMCs. The receptors here all came from a female donor in good health and CMV-seronegative. The CDR3 runs from the conserved cysteine through the conserved F or W. D genes are given only for firm matches. Clone size, where shown, is once, few, many, or a class for clones that have expanded.

d_call j_call v_call clone_size cdr3_nt cdr3_aa
TRBD1 TRBJ2-2 TRBV7-3 NA TGTGCCAGCAGCTTAAATCCCGGACAGGTTGCCGGGGAGCTGTTTTTT CASSLNPGQVAGELFF
NA TRBJ1-1 TRBV28 once TGTGCCAGCAGTTTCCGGAACACTGAAGCTTTCTTT CASSFRNTEAFF
TRBD1 TRBJ2-7 TRBV4-3 NA TGCGCCAGCAGCCAAGGACAGGGAATCAGGTACGAGCAGTACTTC CASSQGQGIRYEQYF
NA TRBJ1-1 TRBV5-1 NA TGCGCCAGCAGATGGCAGGCTAACACTGAAGCTTTCTTT CASRWQANTEAFF
NA TRBJ2-3 TRBV4-3 NA TGCGCCAGCAGCCAAGAGTTTTGGGGCCAAGATACGCAGTATTTT CASSQEFWGQDTQYF
TRBD2 TRBJ2-7 TRBV28 NA TGTGCCAGCAGTTTGGGACTAGCGGGAGGGTACGAGCAGTACTTC CASSLGLAGGYEQYF
NA TRBJ2-7 TRBV4-3 NA TGCGCCAGCAGCCACGGAGTGACGGGCTACGAGCAGTACTTC CASSHGVTGYEQYF
NA TRBJ1-5 TRBV28 NA TGTGCCAGCAGCCCTCTAGGGCAGGGGAGCAATCAGCCCCAGCATTTT CASSPLGQGSNQPQHF
NA TRBJ1-5 TRBV5-1 NA TGCGCCAGCAGCTTGGTGGGGGGATCTGGTCAGCCCCAGCATTTT CASSLVGGSGQPQHF
NA TRBJ2-1 TRBV5-6 NA TGTGCCAGCAGCTTGGCCGGAGTCCTTGGCTACAATGAGCAGTTCTTC CASSLAGVLGYNEQFF
TRBD1 TRBJ2-2 TRBV28 once TGTGCCAGCAGTCCAGGGGGCAGCGGGGAGCTGTTTTTT CASSPGGSGELFF
TRBD1 TRBJ1-4 TRBV19 once TGTGCCAGTAGTATCGGACAGGTTGGCGATGAAAAACTGTTTTTT CASSIGQVGDEKLFF
TRBD1 TRBJ1-4 TRBV11-2 NA TGTGCCAGCAGCTCCAGACAGGGGCCTAATGAAAAACTGTTTTTT CASSSRQGPNEKLFF
TRBD1 TRBJ1-1 TRBV10-3 NA TGTGCCATCAGCCGGGACAGGAACACTGAAGCTTTCTTT CAISRDRNTEAFF
NA TRBJ2-7 TRBV28 once TGTGCCAGCAGTCCCGACATCTACGAGCAGTACTTC CASSPDIYEQYF
NA TRBJ2-3 TRBV5-4 once TGTGCCAGCAGCTTGGAGGGGCAGGGTAGGGATACGCAGTATTTT CASSLEGQGRDTQYF
NA TRBJ1-6 TRBV14 NA TGTGCCAGCAGCCAAAGGGAGCGGGCCCTCCACTTT CASSQRERALHF
TRBD1 TRBJ2-3 TRBV5-6 NA TGTGCCAGCAGCCCCCGGGACAGGGACTCAGATACGCAGTATTTT CASSPRDRDSDTQYF
NA TRBJ2-3 TRBV27 NA TGTGCCAGCAGTTTTTCCTTTCGCACAGATACGCAGTATTTT CASSFSFRTDTQYF
NA TRBJ1-1 TRBV19 NA TGTGCCAGTAGTCCGACTCCGTGGAGGACTGAAGCTTTCTTT CASSPTPWRTEAFF
NA TRBJ1-1 TRBV27 NA TGTGCCAGCAGTCTCCGACGACCGGGGTGGAGGACTGAAGCTTTCTTT CASSLRRPGWRTEAFF
NA TRBJ2-7 TRBV9 once TGTGCCAGCAGCGTAGGTCTAACCTACGAGCAGTACTTC CASSVGLTYEQYF
NA TRBJ1-4 TRBV19 few TGTGCCAGTAGTAACACAGGCCTATCTAATGAAAAACTGTTTTTT CASSNTGLSNEKLFF
TRBD2 TRBJ2-7 TRBV19 NA TGTGCCAGTAGAGAAGCGGGAGGCCCCTACGAGCAGTACTTC CASREAGGPYEQYF
TRBD1 TRBJ2-5 TRBV7-3 NA TGTGCCAGCAGGACAGGGGGCGGGAAGACCCAGTACTTC CASRTGGGKTQYF
NA TRBJ2-3 TRBV6-5 few TGTGCCAGCAGTTCAAATACAGGGTTCAAGGATACGCAGTATTTT CASSSNTGFKDTQYF
NA TRBJ2-1 TRBV25-1 NA TGTGCCAGCAGTGAATGGGGGGGGGCTTCCTACAATGAGCAGTTCTTC CASSEWGGASYNEQFF
NA TRBJ1-4 TRBV15 once TGTGCCACCAGCGGGGGGACTGAGAATGAAAAACTGTTTTTT CATSGGTENEKLFF
TRBD2 TRBJ2-1 TRBV29-1 few TGCAGCGTTGCCGGGCTAGCGGGAGCGGATGAGCAGTTCTTC CSVAGLAGADEQFF
NA TRBJ2-3 TRBV6-5 NA TGTGCCAGCAGGGGGGATAACAGGGCCACAGATACGCAGTATTTT CASRGDNRATDTQYF
NA TRBJ2-2 TRBV2 NA TGTGCCACCCTGAGGGCGGGGAACACCGGGGAGCTGTTTTTT CATLRAGNTGELFF
NA TRBJ2-7 TRBV29-1 few TGCAGCGCAAGCGGAGCCTACGAGCAGTACTTC CSASGAYEQYF
TRBD1 TRBJ2-7 TRBV27 NA TGTGCCAGCAATTCCGGGACAGGGGGGTCCGAGCAGTACTTC CASNSGTGGSEQYF
NA TRBJ2-5 TRBV20-1 NA TGCAGTGCTAGCGGGATAGAGACCCAGTACTTC CSASGIETQYF
TRBD1 TRBJ1-2 TRBV4-3 NA TGCGCCAGCAGCCAAGAATGGGGACAGACTTATAACTATGGCTACACCTTC CASSQEWGQTYNYGYTF
NA TRBJ2-3 TRBV2 NA TGTGCCAGCAGTGAAGGGGGAAAGGGGTACACAGATACGCAGTATTTT CASSEGGKGYTDTQYF
TRBD1 TRBJ1-2 TRBV9 NA TGTGCCAGCAGTACAGGGGGCGTAATACCTGGCTACACCTTC CASSTGGVIPGYTF
NA TRBJ2-3 TRBV18 NA TGTGCCAGCTCACCGTACGGCGGGATTCGCACAGATACGCAGTATTTT CASSPYGGIRTDTQYF
TRBD1 TRBJ2-7 TRBV19 NA TGTGCCAGTAGTTCAGGGACAGGGGACGACGAGCAGTACTTC CASSSGTGDDEQYF
TRBD2 TRBJ2-5 TRBV13 NA TGTGCCAGCAGCCTCAGACTAGCGGGAGGAGAGACCCAGTACTTC CASSLRLAGGETQYF
NA TRBJ1-5 TRBV6-5 NA TGTGCCAGCAGTCCATCCGGGACTCTTGGACAGCCCCAGCATTTT CASSPSGTLGQPQHF
NA TRBJ1-4 TRBV5-1 NA TGCGCCAGCAGCTTATTAGAGAATGAAAAACTGTTTTTT CASSLLENEKLFF
NA TRBJ2-1 TRBV25-1 NA TGTGCCAGCAGTGGAACCTCGGACAGCAGATACAATGAGCAGTTCTTC CASSGTSDSRYNEQFF